These 24 T cell receptor beta chains were all obtained from the same sample, sequenced in a study of control samples from healthy donors and cancer patients. Clones were sequenced by immunoSEQ multiplex PCR, and TCRdb holds only the in-frame ones, with some missing. Altogether about 42,000 clones are present, 75% to 90% being singletons, with the ten largest covering 47%. The sample comprised blood. These receptors were obtained from a man aged 55 to 69 in good health.

Worth noting for this clone: A junction boundary mismatches the germline segment, possibly from a read error. The sample holds other DNA sequences that translate to the same CDR3. This sequence joins TRBV28 and TRBJ1-2, with TRBD1 matching over 7 bases. The CDR3 is 17 residues long. Germline values: CDR1 MDHEN, CDR2 SYDVKM. The CDR3 sequence: CASSLMGEGAIGYGYTF. CDR3 nucleotide sequence: TGTGCCAGCAGTTTAATGGGTGAGGGGGCTATCGGCTATGGCTATACCTTC.

V and J are TRBV6-4 and TRBJ2-1; 12 bases agree with TRBD2. The CDR3 consists of 15 residues. Germline V gene lookup returns CDR1 MRHNA and CDR2 SNTAGT. V gave up 5 bases and J gave up 2 bases; unmatched junction bases: 1. This CDR3 reads CASSSSGRAYNEQFF. The CDR3 coding sequence is TGTGCCAGCAGTTCTAGCGGGAGGGCCTACAATGAGCAGTTCTTC.

This clone has only a few counts. V usage is TRBV5-6 and J usage is TRBJ1-1, with D unresolved. Looked up from germline, CDR1 is SGHDT and CDR2 is YYEEEE. This CDR3 contains 15 residues. V was clipped by 3 bases and J by 1 base, with 13 bases between them. The CDR3 region has the DNA TGTGCCAGCAGCTACTTCGGGCGGACGAACACTGAAGCTTTCTTT. Its translation is CASSYFGRTNTEAFF.

In this sample, this clone turned up once. This chain links TRBV29-1 with TRBJ1-2, with TRBD1 matching 11 bases. Germline V gene data show CDR1 as SQVTM and CDR2 as ANQGSEA. Trimming cost V 4 bases and J 5 bases; bases outside gene matches: 3. This CDR3 region has 13 residues. The CDR3 DNA is TGCAGCGTTGGGACAGGGGGCGGGTATGGCTACACCTTC. This codes for CSVGTGGGYGYTF.

This chain links TRBV24-1 with TRBJ2-1, with 16 bases matching TRBD2. Germline CDR1 KGHDR, CDR2 SFDVKD. With 4 bases clipped from V and 9 bases from J, the junction kept 8 bases outside the gene matches. This CDR3 comprises 17 residues. The CDR3 DNA sequence: TGTGCCACCAGTGACCCCGGGACTAGCGGGAGGGCAGGTGAGCAGTTCTTC. Translated: CATSDPGTSGRAGEQFF.

The J gene is TRBJ2-7, the V gene TRBV28; tentatively, D is TRBD1 (6 bases). The CDR3 covers 13 residues. Germline CDR1 is MDHEN and CDR2 is SYDVKM. Trimming removed 5 bases at V and 3 bases at J, with 11 bases between. The CDR3 protein is CASSETGNYEQYF. CDR3 DNA sequence: TGTGCCAGCAGTGAAACAGGGAACTACGAGCAGTACTTC. The full variable domain, with the rest looked up from reference TRBV28 and TRBJ2-7, is DVKVTQSSRYLVKRTGEKVFLECVQDMDHENMFWYRQDPGLGLRLIYFSYDVKMKEKGDIPEGYSVSREKKERFSLILESASTNQTSMYLCASSETGNYEQYFGPGTRLTVT.

The chain recombines TRBV7-9 with TRBJ1-1, with D possibly TRBD1 on 6 matching bases. CDR1 and CDR2 from the germline V gene are SEHNR and FQNEAQ (reference sequence). This CDR3 comprises 17 residues. V was trimmed by 0 bases and J by 5 bases, leaving 19 bases between them. The CDR3 protein is CASSLAGPRGLYTEAFF. The CDR3 region has the DNA TGTGCCAGCAGCTTAGCTGGGCCCAGGGGCCTCTATACTGAAGCTTTCTTT.

In this sample, this clone turned up once. The DNA for the CDR3 is TGTGCCTGGAGTGGGAAGGGGGGCGGTAGCGAGCAGTACTTC. This sequence encodes CAWSGKGGGSEQYF. The chain links TRBV30 to TRBJ2-7; TRBD1 or TRBD2 may be the D gene (6 bases each). The CDR3 length is 14 residues. Per the germline V gene, CDR1 is GTSNPN and CDR2 is SVGIG (reference sequence). V shed 1 base and J shed 6 bases, with 16 bases lying between them.

The chain combines TRBV19 with TRBJ1-5, with TRBD1 as a possible D gene (6 bases). The CDR3 sequence is 17 residues long. Germline CDR1 is LNHDA and CDR2 is SQIVND (reference sequence). Trimming removed 6 bases at V and 0 bases at J, with 18 bases between. This chain's CDR3 is CASSGTPGAGSNQPQHF. Here the CDR3 DNA reads TGTGCCAGTAGCGGGACACCGGGGGCAGGTAGCAATCAGCCCCAGCATTTT.

The rearrangement joins TRBV9 to TRBJ2-7; D is unclear. CDR1 is SGDLS, CDR2 YYNGEE, per germline. V was shortened by 4 bases and J by 2 bases, with 13 bases between the two germline ends. CDR3 length: 14 amino acids. CDR3 protein: CASSTSVAPYEQYF. In DNA, the CDR3 is TGTGCCAGCAGCACCAGCGTAGCACCCTACGAGCAGTACTTC.

This clone was recorded only once. The chain uses TRBV5-4 and TRBJ2-6; possibly TRBD1 for D (6 bases). V shed 2 bases and J shed 4 bases, with 10 bases lying between them. Germline V gene lookup returns CDR1 SGHNT and CDR2 YYREEE (reference sequence). The CDR3 spans 15 residues. CDR3 sequence: CASSLQGSGANVLTF. In DNA form, the CDR3 reads TGTGCCAGCAGCTTACAGGGTTCCGGGGCCAACGTCCTGACTTTC.

J is TRBJ2-5 and V is TRBV9; TRBD1 aligns across 7 bases. Germline V lookup: CDR1 SGDLS, CDR2 YYNGEE. The CDR3 is 14 residues long. J gave up 2 bases and V 2 bases, and 3 bases lay outside the gene matches. The CDR3 nucleotides read TGTGCCAGCAGCGTCCGGGACAGACAAGAGACCCAGTACTTC. Residues: CASSVRDRQETQYF.

The chain couples TRBV9 to TRBJ1-2; TRBD1 is a possible D gene (5 bases). V gave up 0 bases and J gave up 5 bases, with 8 bases separating them. CDR3 length equals 13 residues. Germline V gives CDR1 SGDLS, CDR2 YYNGEE. In DNA, the CDR3 is TGTGCCAGCAGCGTAGACAGGAGTTATGGCTACACCTTC. Residues: CASSVDRSYGYTF. The full variable domain, its missing parts supplied by reference TRBV9 and TRBJ1-2, is DSGVTQTPKHLITATGQRVTLRCSPRSGDLSVYWYQQSLDQGLQFLIQYYNGEERAKGNILERFSAQQFPDLHSELNLSSLELGDSALYFCASSVDRSYGYTFGSGTRLTVV.

This clone was detected a few times. V is TRBV4-3 and J is TRBJ1-2; D call uncertain. Germline-derived CDR1 and CDR2 are LGHNA and YSLEER. The CDR3 extends over 13 amino acids. V lost 1 base to trimming and J lost 4 bases, with 7 bases between them. The CDR3 region has the DNA TGCGCCAGCAGCCAAGGACCGAGCTATGGCTACACCTTC. Protein product: CASSQGPSYGYTF.

The chain employs TRBV9 and TRBJ2-1, with D possibly matching TRBD2 (6 bases). CDR1 is SGDLS, CDR2 YYNGEE, per germline. Trimming stripped 3 bases from V and 3 bases from J, with 13 bases between. The CDR3 runs 15 residues. CDR3 region: CASSADSGGYNEQFF. The CDR3 DNA reads TGTGCCAGCAGCGCGGATAGCGGAGGCTACAATGAGCAGTTCTTC.

V and J are TRBV5-1 and TRBJ2-3; D is perhaps TRBD2 (5 bases). From germline, CDR1 is SGHRS and CDR2 YFSETQ. This CDR3 spans 15 amino acids. V lost 1 base, J lost 9 bases, and 18 bases lay in between. In nucleotides, the CDR3 is TGCGCCAGCAGCTTGACCGTCCTTGTGGGAGAGACGCAGTATTTT. Protein sequence: CASSLTVLVGETQYF. Looking up the rest from reference TRBV5-1 and TRBJ2-3 gives the full variable domain: KAGVTQTPRYLIKTRGQQVTLSCSPISGHRSVSWYQQTPGQGLQFLFEYFSETQRNKGNFPGRFSGRQFSNSRSEMNVSTLELGDSALYLCASSLTVLVGETQYFGPGTRLTVL.

J is TRBJ1-6 and V is TRBV18; D unresolved. This CDR3 is built from 13 residues. Germline values: CDR1 KGHSH, CDR2 LQKENI. V was cut by 6 bases and J by 8 bases, with 11 bases left in between. The CDR3 DNA follows: TGTGCCAGCTCCCAACGGTGGGATTCACCCCTCCACTTT. Encoded protein: CASSQRWDSPLHF.

The gene calls are TRBV3-1 (or the pseudogene TRBV3-2) and TRBJ2-3; 10 nucleotides line up with TRBD1. Germline V gene sequence: CDR1 LGHDT, CDR2 YNNKEL (reference sequence). J was trimmed by 2 bases and V by 9 bases; bases with no gene match: 8. The CDR3 extends over 15 amino acids. This CDR3 reads CASTRQGAFTDTQYF. The CDR3 bases are TGTGCCAGTACTCGACAGGGGGCTTTCACAGATACGCAGTATTTT.

CDR3 residues: CASSIGPPTSGGPTDTQYF. CDR3 DNA: TGTGCCAGTAGTATAGGTCCCCCCACTAGCGGGGGCCCCACAGATACGCAGTATTTT. The chain couples TRBV19 to TRBJ2-3, with 11 bases lining up with TRBD2. CDR3 length: 19 residues. Per the germline V gene, CDR1 is LNHDA and CDR2 is SQIVND (reference sequence). V was pared by 1 base and J by 2 bases, with 11 bases of the junction left unmatched.

The chain carries TRBV30 and TRBJ1-4; 7 bases are a match to TRBD1. This CDR3 has 14 amino acids. V dropped 1 base and J dropped 8; count of bases not matched to a gene: 7. Looked up from germline, CDR1 is GTSNPN and CDR2 is SVGIG (reference sequence). CDR3 bases: TGTGCCTGGAGTGGTTCTCTGGGACAGGAAAAACTGTTTTTT. Its translation is CAWSGSLGQEKLFF. The full variable domain, in which reference TRBV30 and TRBJ1-4 provide the parts outside the CDR3, is SQTIHQWPATLVQPVGSPLSLECTVEGTSNPNLYWYRQAAGRGLQLLFYSVGIGQISSEVPQNLSASRPQDRQFILSSKKLLLSDSGFYLCAWSGSLGQEKLFFGSGTQLSVL.

This clone is medium-sized (0.01 to 0.1%) within its sample. This chain uses TRBV4-3 with TRBJ1-2; D possibly corresponds to TRBD1 (6 bases). CDR1 LGHNA and CDR2 YSLEER come from the germline V gene. The CDR3 has 17 amino acids. Trimming left V 2 bases short and J 0 bases short, with 16 bases between. The CDR3 protein is CASSQQTQGIANYGYTF. CDR3 nucleotide sequence: TGCGCCAGCAGCCAACAAACACAGGGAATCGCTAACTATGGCTACACCTTC.

The chain uses TRBV4-1 and TRBJ1-4, with TRBD1 matching over 9 bases. Unmatched junction bases numbered 7, after V lost 4 bases and J lost 7 bases. The CDR3 has 15 residues. From germline, CDR1 is MGHRA and CDR2 YSYEKL. The chain's CDR3 is CASSRPGQGSEKLFF. CDR3 coding DNA: TGCGCCAGCAGCCGGCCGGGACAGGGATCTGAAAAACTGTTTTTT.

The V gene is TRBV6-5, the J gene TRBJ2-7; 7 nucleotides match TRBD1. The V gene end was trimmed by 6 bases and the J gene end by 0 bases; junction bases not matched to a gene: 8. This CDR3 comprises 15 residues. Germline V gene lookup returns CDR1 MNHEY and CDR2 SVGAGI. CDR3: CASRADRVGSYEQYF. The CDR3 DNA reads as TGTGCCAGCAGGGCCGACAGGGTGGGCTCCTACGAGCAGTACTTC.

This rearrangement joins TRBV3-1 (or the pseudogene TRBV3-2) to TRBJ2-1; 13 bases align to TRBD2. This CDR3 comprises 16 residues. V shed 4 bases and J 9 bases; nucleotides not matched to a gene: 9. Per the germline V gene, CDR1 is LGHDT and CDR2 is YNNKEL (reference sequence). CDR3 protein: CASSLPLAGGPGEQFF. Here the CDR3 DNA reads TGTGCCAGCAGCCTCCCACTAGCGGGGGGGCCCGGTGAGCAGTTCTTC.